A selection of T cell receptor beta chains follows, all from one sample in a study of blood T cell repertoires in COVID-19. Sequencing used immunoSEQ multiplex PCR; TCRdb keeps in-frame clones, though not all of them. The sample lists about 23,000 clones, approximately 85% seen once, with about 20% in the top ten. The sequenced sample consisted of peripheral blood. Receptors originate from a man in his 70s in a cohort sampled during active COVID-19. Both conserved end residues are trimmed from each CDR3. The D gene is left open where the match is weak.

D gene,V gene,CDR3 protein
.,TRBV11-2,ASSLAGSSGNTIY
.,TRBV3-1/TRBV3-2,ASSQTGREQY
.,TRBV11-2,AVSTGQPGGTQY
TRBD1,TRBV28,ATRDSNNSPLH
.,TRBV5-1,ASTPEAGAGSYNEQF
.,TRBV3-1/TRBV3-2,ASSQGTQISGNTIY
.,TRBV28,ASSPAGGTGDTLF
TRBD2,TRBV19,ASSRHGGTSGSSSTDTQY
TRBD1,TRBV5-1,ASGGTGYTGELF
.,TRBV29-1,SVRLIGGTSTDTQY
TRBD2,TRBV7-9,ASSTRSTSGDKETQY
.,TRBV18,ASSSYISTDTQY
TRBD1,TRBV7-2,ASSFTGGPSNYGYT
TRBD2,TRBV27,ASRPSREGRGEQY
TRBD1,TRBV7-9,ASRATGDTQY
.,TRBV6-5,ASSYSRDTEAF
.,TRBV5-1,ASSLAQGFYGYT